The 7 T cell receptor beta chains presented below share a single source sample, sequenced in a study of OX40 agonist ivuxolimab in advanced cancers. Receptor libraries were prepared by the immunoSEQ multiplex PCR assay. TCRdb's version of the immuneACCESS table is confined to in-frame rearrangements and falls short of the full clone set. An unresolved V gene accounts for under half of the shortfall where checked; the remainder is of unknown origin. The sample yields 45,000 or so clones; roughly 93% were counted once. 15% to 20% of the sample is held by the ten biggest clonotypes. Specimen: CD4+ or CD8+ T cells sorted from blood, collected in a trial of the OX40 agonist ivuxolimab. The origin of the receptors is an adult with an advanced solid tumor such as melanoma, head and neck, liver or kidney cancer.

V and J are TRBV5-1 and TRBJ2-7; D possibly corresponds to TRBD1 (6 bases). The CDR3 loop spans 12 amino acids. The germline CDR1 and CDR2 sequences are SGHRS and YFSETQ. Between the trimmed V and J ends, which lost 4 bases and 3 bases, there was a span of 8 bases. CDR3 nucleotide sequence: TGCGCCAGCAGCCAGGACAGCTACGAGCAGTACTTC. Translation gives CASSQDSYEQYF. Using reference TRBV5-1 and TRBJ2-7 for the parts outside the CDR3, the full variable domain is KAGVTQTPRYLIKTRGQQVTLSCSPISGHRSVSWYQQTPGQGLQFLFEYFSETQRNKGNFPGRFSGRQFSNSRSEMNVSTLELGDSALYLCASSQDSYEQYFGPGTRLTVT.

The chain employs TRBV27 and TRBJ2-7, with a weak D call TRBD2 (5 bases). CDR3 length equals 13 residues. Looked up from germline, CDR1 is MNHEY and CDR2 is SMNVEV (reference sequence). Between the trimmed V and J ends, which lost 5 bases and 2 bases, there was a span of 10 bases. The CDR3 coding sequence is TGTGCCAGCAGTCCGGGATTCACCTACGAGCAGTACTTC. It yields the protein CASSPGFTYEQYF.

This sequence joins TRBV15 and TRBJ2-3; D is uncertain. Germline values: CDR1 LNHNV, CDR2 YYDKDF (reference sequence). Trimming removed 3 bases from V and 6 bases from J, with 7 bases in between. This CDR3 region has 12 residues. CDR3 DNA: TGTGCCACCAGCAGGACTGAGGATACGCAGTATTTT. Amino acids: CATSRTEDTQYF. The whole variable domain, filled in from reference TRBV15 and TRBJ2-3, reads DAMVIQNPRYQVTQFGKPVTLSCSQTLNHNVMYWYQQKSSQAPKLLFHYYDKDFNNEADTPDNFQSRRPNTSFCFLDIRSPGLGDTAMYLCATSRTEDTQYFGPGTRLTVL.

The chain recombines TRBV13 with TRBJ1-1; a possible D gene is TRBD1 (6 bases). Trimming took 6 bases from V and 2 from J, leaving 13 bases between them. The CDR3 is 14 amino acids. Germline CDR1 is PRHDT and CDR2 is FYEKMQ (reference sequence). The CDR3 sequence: CASSLGGPNTEAFF. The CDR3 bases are TGTGCCAGCAGTCTCGGGGGGCCAAACACTGAAGCTTTCTTT.

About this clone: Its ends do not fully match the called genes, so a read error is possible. This CDR3 is CASSKDLGLFF. The CDR3 coding sequence is TGTGCCAGCTCAAAAGACCTTGGACTCTTCTTC. The chain carries TRBV18 and TRBJ2-7; D is perhaps TRBD2 (5 bases). This CDR3 is built from 11 residues. CDR1 and CDR2 (germline): KGHSH, LQKENI. Looking up the rest from reference TRBV18 and TRBJ2-7 gives the full variable domain: NAGVMQNPRHLVRRRGQEARLRCSPMKGHSHVYWYRQLPEEGLKFMVYLQKENIIDESGMPKERFSAEFPKEGPSILRIQQVVRGDSAAYFCASSKDLGLFFGPGTRLTVT.

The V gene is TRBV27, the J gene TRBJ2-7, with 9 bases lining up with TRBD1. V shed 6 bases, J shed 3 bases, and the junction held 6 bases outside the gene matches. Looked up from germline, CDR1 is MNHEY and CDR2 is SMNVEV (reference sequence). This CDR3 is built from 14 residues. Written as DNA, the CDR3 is TGTGCCAGCAGGGAAAAGACAGGGGGCTACGAGCAGTACTTC. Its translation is CASREKTGGYEQYF.

The CDR3 DNA reads TGCGCCAGCAGCCTGGATGGACTACCCGGGGAGCTGTTTTTT. Translating it yields CASSLDGLPGELFF. The V and J genes are TRBV5-1 and TRBJ2-2; weak D call: TRBD2 (6 bases). With 4 bases removed from V and 6 bases from J, the gap between germline ends came to 13 bases. The CDR3 length is 14 residues. Germline CDR1 SGHRS, CDR2 YFSETQ.